The source of this TCR beta chain is a study of T cell responses to AZD1222 COVID-19 vaccine. Data came from immunoSEQ multiplex PCR; TCRdb stores just in-frame clones and leaves some out. The sample has roughly 110,000 clones; approximately 88% are singletons. V was cut by 7 bases and J by 4 bases, with 16 bases left in between. Per the germline V gene, CDR1 is SEHNR and CDR2 is FQNEAQ (reference sequence). This CDR3 region has 15 residues. Regarding this clone: Its antigen remains unknown.

Study conclusions and caveats: After two AZD1222 doses, spike-specific TCR breadth and depth rose versus day 0. Only five to seven AZD1222 recipients were seropositive at baseline. Clonal diversity may have been underestimated in mostly white British donors.

V and J are TRBV7-9 and TRBJ2-2, with a weak D call TRBD1 (5 bases). The source was peripheral blood, collected 28 days after the second AZD1222 dose. This TCR was recovered from an adult who received the AZD1222 COVID-19 vaccine. The CDR3 nucleotides are TGTGCCAGCACCCCAGACAGAGTTGGCACCGGGGAGCTGTTTTTT. Translating it yields CASTPDRVGTGELFF.